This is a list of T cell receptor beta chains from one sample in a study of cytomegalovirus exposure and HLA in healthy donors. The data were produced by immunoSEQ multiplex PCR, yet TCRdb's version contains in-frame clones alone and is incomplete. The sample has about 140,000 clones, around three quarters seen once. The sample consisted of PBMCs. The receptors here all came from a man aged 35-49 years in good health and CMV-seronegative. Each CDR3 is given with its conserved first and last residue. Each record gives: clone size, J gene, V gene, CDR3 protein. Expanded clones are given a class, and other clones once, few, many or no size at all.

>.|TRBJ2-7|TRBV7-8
CASSLPGGSREQYF
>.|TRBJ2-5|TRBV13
CASSPRGWETQYF
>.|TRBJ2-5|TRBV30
CAWSVGGQETQYF
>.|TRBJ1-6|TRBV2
CATWLGGNSPLHF
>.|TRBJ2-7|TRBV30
CAWSGDSYEQYF
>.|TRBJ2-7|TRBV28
CASTLGTASYEQYF
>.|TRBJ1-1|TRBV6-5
CASKPSGIENTEAFF
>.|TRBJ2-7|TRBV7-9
CASSPSSSYEQYF
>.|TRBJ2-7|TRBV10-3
CASQEQHEQYF
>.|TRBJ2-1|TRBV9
CASSVALTGQPVQHHNEQFF
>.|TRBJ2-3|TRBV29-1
CSVEGEGGLAGERSDTQYF
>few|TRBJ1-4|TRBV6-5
CASSYSLNEKLFF
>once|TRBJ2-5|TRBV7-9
CASSRQGPQETQYF
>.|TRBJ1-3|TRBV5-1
CASSLRTGGGNTIYF
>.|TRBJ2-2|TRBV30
CACWDRANTGELFF
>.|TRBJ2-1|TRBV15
CATTTRRGGREDEQFF
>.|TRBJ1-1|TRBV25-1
CASSDPGRGDTEAFF
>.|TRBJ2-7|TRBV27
CASSLSQGSYEQYF